This T cell receptor (beta chain) originates from a study of human T cells and chemical hapten exposure. At the level of the study: How much TCR each sample yielded varied, mostly because pooled library volumes differed slightly. Findings and limits, study-wide: With regard to DPC sensitization, TCRs above 1 in 1000 frequency did not change.

Sample time point: healthy volunteer bleed at 6 weeks. Blood, whole and unfractionated, served as the source for total RNA extraction. The library labeled individual cDNA molecules by adding unique molecular identifiers to them. As handled by the study authors: With a range of about 20,000 to 690,600, the median per sample was around 96,000 TCRs. TCRdb re-derived calls from the RACE reads in MiXCR, one entry per CDR3 protein. The V and J calls, along with clone size, are taken from TCRdb and not from the paper's own processing. The repertoire consists of approximately 81,000 distinct CDR3 sequences, with over 8.5% occurring once and the leading ten covering 1.5%. CDR1 and CDR2 (germline): MDHEN, SYDVKM. This CDR3 is 14 amino acids long. With 1 base removed from V and 2 bases from J, the gap between germline ends came to 9 bases. This clonotype appeared many times. Its antigen is as yet unknown.

The gene calls are TRBV28 and TRBJ2-7; D tentatively fits TRBD1 or TRBD2 (5 bases each). Sequencing was carried out using whole blood. The clonotype comes from a male donor in good health. Some clones in this sample may be carry-over from other donors' samples. CDR3 sequence (DNA): TGTGCCAGCAGTTTATCGGGGACCCCCTACGAGCAGTACTTC. Encoded protein: CASSLSGTPYEQYF.